A selection of T cell receptor beta chains follows, all from one sample in a study of blood T cell repertoires in COVID-19. TCRdb's table, derived via immunoSEQ multiplex PCR, lists solely in-frame clones and lacks some. The table has under 200,000 clones, around 82% seen once; the top ten hold more than 4%. Sequenced material: PBMCs or T cells enriched from blood (not recorded which). The receptors shown here come from a woman aged 55-70 years with acute COVID-19. Each CDR3 is given with its conserved first and last residue. The D gene is left open where the match is weak. Some rows mark clone size as missing; the rest say once, few, many or name a class of expanded clone.

D	J	V	size	CDR3	DNA
.	TRBJ2-2	TRBV18	few	CASSLQEIANTGELFF	TGTGCCAGCTCACTACAGGAGATCGCGAACACCGGGGAGCTGTTTTTT
.	TRBJ1-1	TRBV7-9	.	CASSLKHVAAEAFF	TGTGCCAGCAGCTTAAAACATGTGGCTGCTGAAGCTTTCTTT
TRBD2	TRBJ2-5	TRBV28	.	CASIRGGLAQETQYF	TGTGCCAGCATCCGGGGGGGGCTTGCCCAAGAGACCCAGTACTTC
.	TRBJ1-5	TRBV10-2	once	CASSTGGERPQHF	TGCGCCAGCAGTACGGGGGGGGAGCGGCCCCAGCATTTT
.	TRBJ1-6	TRBV5-1	.	CASSLGGERNAPLHF	TGCGCCAGCAGCTTGGGCGGGGAAAGGAATGCACCCCTCCACTTT
.	TRBJ2-2	TRBV29-1	.	CSVEELATGELFF	TGCAGCGTTGAAGAATTAGCGACCGGGGAGCTGTTTTTT
.	TRBJ2-5	TRBV7-2	.	CASSPGGLEAETQYF	TGTGCCAGCAGCCCTGGGGGGTTGGAGGCGGAGACCCAGTACTTC
TRBD1	TRBJ2-2	TRBV11-3	once	CASSRDSGELFF	TGTGCCAGCAGCCGGGACAGCGGGGAGCTGTTTTTT
TRBD2	TRBJ2-3	TRBV19	.	CASSPSLEVGLAGGPWDTQYF	TGTGCCAGTAGTCCATCCTTGGAGGTGGGACTAGCGGGAGGGCCATGGGATACGCAGTATTTT
.	TRBJ1-5	TRBV5-1	.	CASSLRENQPQHF	TGCGCCAGCAGCTTGAGGGAGAATCAGCCCCAGCATTTT
.	TRBJ1-6	TRBV4-1	.	CASSLLGPPLHF	TGCGCCAGCAGCCTTCTAGGTCCACCCCTCCACTTT
TRBD2	TRBJ2-1	TRBV10-3	.	CAISVGLAGLYNEQFF	TGTGCCATCAGCGTTGGACTAGCGGGGCTATACAATGAGCAGTTCTTC
TRBD1	TRBJ2-2	TRBV9	.	CASSPGAGGYTGELFF	TGTGCCAGCAGCCCTGGAGCAGGGGGCTACACCGGGGAGCTGTTTTTT
.	TRBJ2-1	TRBV6-5	once	CASSPGTPRYNEQFF	TGTGCCAGCAGTCCTGGGACTCCTCGCTACAATGAGCAGTTCTTC
TRBD1	TRBJ1-1	TRBV6-2/TRBV6-3	.	CASSPLAGGRVDTEAFF	TGTGCCAGCAGCCCCTTGGCAGGGGGTCGGGTCGACACTGAAGCTTTCTTT
.	TRBJ2-2	TRBV5-6	.	CASSLPSAGELFF	TGTGCCAGCAGCCTACCTAGCGCCGGGGAGCTGTTTTTT
.	TRBJ2-1	TRBV4-2	.	CASSQGPGEGGNEQFF	TGTGCCAGCAGCCAAGGCCCTGGAGAGGGTGGCAATGAGCAGTTCTTC
TRBD2	TRBJ2-5	TRBV12-5	few	CASGSGGAKTQYF	TGTGCTAGTGGTAGCGGGGGGGCCAAGACCCAGTACTTC
.	TRBJ2-2	TRBV11-3	.	CASSLDLGEAGELFF	TGTGCCAGCAGCTTAGATCTGGGGGAGGCCGGGGAGCTGTTTTTT
.	TRBJ1-4	TRBV10-1	.	CASGATNEKLFF	TGCGCCAGCGGGGCCACTAATGAAAAACTGTTTTTT